This is a list of T cell receptor beta chains from one sample in a study of graft-versus-host responses after intestinal transplantation. Their antigens are not known. Sequenced by immunoSEQ multiplex PCR; TCRdb stores in-frame clones only, minus some. This table has approximately 90,000 clones, approximately 90% appearing once. The sequencing used unstimulated CD4+ T cells sorted from spleen or lymph node cells, collected before transplant. Every receptor here comes from a human donor who was the organ donor for an intestinal transplant. The conserved cysteine and the conserved F or W are not part of the CDR3 here.

V gene	CDR3 protein
TRBV7-3	ASSSDRRNTEAF
TRBV5-1	ASSLPGSGSRENIQY
TRBV7-6	ASSASSGAFGEQY
TRBV18	ASSRKTSDPYEQY
TRBV5-1	ASRSDVPGQGTSGRTYEQY
TRBV19	ASSTQPRVMNTEAF
TRBV6-1	ASSAGGASYEQY
TRBV7-9	ASSHKLAIGAGTQY
TRBV7-9	ASSFGGTYGNEKLF
TRBV7-9	ASSLGGGTGQGTQY
TRBV7-7	ASSPGIYRGRDEQY
TRBV19	ASSLQTGNYGYT
TRBV2	ASSVAGTGKNEQF
TRBV19	ASSMRTGYEKLF
TRBV6-5	ASRNLGTDTQY
TRBV2	ASTAEQGGYT
TRBV28	ASGGLHEQY